The clone carrying this T cell receptor beta chain has at least ten counts. V lost 5 bases to trimming and J lost 0 bases, with 11 bases between them. CDR1 is SGHAT, CDR2 FQNNGV, per germline. The CDR3 extends over 16 amino acids. The source of the sample is a study of T-cell reconstitution after alpha-beta-depleted transplantation in children. Unique molecular identifiers were built into the TCRbeta library. From the PCR reads, TCRdb called clonotypes with MiXCR, one entry per CDR3 protein. The sample contains about 240,000 distinct CDR3 sequences, approximately 12% of which appear only once. The sequencing used PBMCs from the stem cell graft donor, collected from the stem cell graft. The TCR sequence derives from a human donor who donated a stem cell graft to a child with acute lymphoblastic leukemia. The chain carries TRBV11-2 and TRBJ1-6; no firm D call. The CDR3 reads CASSPRLSSYNSPLHF. The CDR3 coding sequence is TGTGCCAGCAGCCCCCGCCTCAGCTCCTATAATTCACCCCTCCACTTT.